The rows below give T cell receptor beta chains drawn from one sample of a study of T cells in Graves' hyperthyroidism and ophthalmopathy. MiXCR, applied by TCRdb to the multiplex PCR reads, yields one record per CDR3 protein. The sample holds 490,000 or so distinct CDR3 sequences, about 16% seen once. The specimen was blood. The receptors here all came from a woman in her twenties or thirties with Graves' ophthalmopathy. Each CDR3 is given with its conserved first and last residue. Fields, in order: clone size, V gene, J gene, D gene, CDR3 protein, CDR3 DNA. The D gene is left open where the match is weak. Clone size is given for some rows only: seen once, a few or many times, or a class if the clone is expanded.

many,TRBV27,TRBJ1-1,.,CASTTEWGRNTEAFF,TGTGCCAGCACCACTGAGTGGGGAAGGAACACTGAAGCTTTCTTT
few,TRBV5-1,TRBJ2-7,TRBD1,CASSAPGTGSHEQYF,TGCGCCAGCAGCGCGCCCGGGACAGGGAGCCACGAGCAGTACTTC
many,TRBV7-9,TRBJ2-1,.,CASSPTRSQIDEQFF,TGTGCCAGCAGCCCTACTAGGTCCCAAATCGATGAGCAGTTCTTC
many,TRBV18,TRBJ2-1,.,CASSLTGSGYNEQFF,TGTGCCAGCTCACTTACAGGGTCTGGCTACAATGAGCAGTTCTTC
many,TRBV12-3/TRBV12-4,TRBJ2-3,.,CASSIGLDTQYF,TGTGCCAGCAGCATCGGTTTGGATACGCAGTATTTT
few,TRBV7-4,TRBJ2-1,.,CASSPGQIPNEQFF,TGTGCCAGCAGCCCTGGACAGATCCCCAATGAGCAGTTCTTC
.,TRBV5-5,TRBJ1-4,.,CASSYTAFATNEKLFF,TGTGCCAGCAGCTATACAGCGTTTGCAACTAATGAAAAACTGTTTTTT
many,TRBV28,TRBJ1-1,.,CASSSPGNTEAFF,TGTGCCAGCAGTTCCCCTGGGAACACTGAAGCTTTCTTT
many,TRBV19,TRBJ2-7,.,CASSFGTNYEQYF,TGTGCCAGTAGCTTCGGGACAAATTACGAGCAGTACTTC
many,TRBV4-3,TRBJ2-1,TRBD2,CASSQLSGTYNEQFF,TGCGCCAGCAGCCAACTTAGCGGGACCTACAATGAGCAGTTCTTC
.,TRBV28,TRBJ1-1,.,CASSSRNTKAFF,TGTGCCAGCAGTTCTAGAAACACTAAAGCTTTCTTT
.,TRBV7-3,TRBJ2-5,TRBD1,CASSARQGGGQETQYF,TGTGCCAGCAGCGCCCGACAGGGTGGTGGACAAGAGACCCAGTACTTC
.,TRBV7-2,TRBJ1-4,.,CASSLAPGAGFDEKLFF,TGTGCCAGCAGCTTAGCTCCCGGGGCAGGTTTTGATGAAAAACTGTTTTTT
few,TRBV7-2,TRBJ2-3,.,CASRINAGYSDTQYF,TGTGCCAGCAGAATAAATGCAGGGTATTCAGATACGCAGTATTTT
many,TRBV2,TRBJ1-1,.,CASSDIPKGGTEAFF,TGTGCCAGCAGTGACATACCTAAGGGCGGCACTGAAGCTTTCTTT
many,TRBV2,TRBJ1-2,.,CASSVGLGGGYTF,TGTGCCAGCAGCGTCGGGTTGGGGGGCGGCTACACCTTC